The present T cell receptor beta chain was sequenced within a study of OX40 agonist ivuxolimab in advanced cancers. About the research overall: Patient treatment consisted of intravenous ivuxolimab administration every 2 weeks at 0.01 to 10 mg/kg. Partial responses occurred in three patients (one hepatocellular carcinoma, two cutaneous melanoma).

Using immunoSEQ multiplex PCR, the repertoire was profiled, and TCRdb retains in-frame clones only, with some absent. The sample holds approximately 90,000 clones; roughly 84% are singletons and the top ten take 3% to 4%. Germline V gene data show CDR1 as SGHRS and CDR2 as YFSETQ. The CDR3 consists of 12 residues. Trimming stripped 0 bases from V and 7 bases from J, with 4 bases between. With respect to this clone: The antigen is unknown.

Study-wide points: Fewer expanded clones were found on average in CD4+ than in CD8+ T cells. Still undetermined is the antigen specificity of the expanded peripheral T cells.

The chain uses TRBV5-1 and TRBJ2-2; D ambiguous. The sequence was obtained from an adult with an advanced solid tumor such as melanoma, head and neck, liver or kidney cancer. The sequenced sample was CD4+ or CD8+ T cells sorted from blood, obtained in a trial of the OX40 agonist ivuxolimab. DNA for the CDR3: TGCGCCAGCAGCTTGGCCGTCGGGGAGCTGTTTTTT. It is translated as CASSLAVGELFF.